This passage covers 31 T cell receptor beta chains from one sample sequenced in a study of blood T cell repertoires in COVID-19. Generated by immunoSEQ multiplex PCR, the TCRdb table keeps only in-frame clones and is missing some. The sample records roughly 360,000 clones, 88% being singletons. The sequenced sample consisted of PBMCs or T cells enriched from blood (not recorded which). Every receptor here comes from a woman under 40 with acute COVID-19.

This clone occurred a few times. The chain combines TRBV24-1 with TRBJ1-1, with D unclear. Looked up from germline, CDR1 is KGHDR and CDR2 is SFDVKD. V shed 6 bases and J shed 4 bases, with 11 bases lying between them. This CDR3 region has 13 residues. CDR3 nucleotides: TGTGCCACCAGTTCAGAATCCTTCACTGAAGCTTTCTTT. Translated, it gives CATSSESFTEAFF.

V gene TRBV2 combines with J gene TRBJ2-3; the match to TRBD1 covers 7 bases. Per the germline V gene, CDR1 is SNHLY and CDR2 is FYNNEI. The CDR3 is 14 amino acids. The V segment lost 4 bases and the J segment 2 bases; nucleotides outside the gene matches: 3. The CDR3 region is CASSAGTDTDTQYF. In nucleotides, the CDR3 is TGTGCCAGCAGTGCCGGGACAGACACAGATACGCAGTATTTT.

V and J are TRBV19 and TRBJ1-5; D uncertain. The CDR3 contains 17 residues. Germline CDR1 reads LNHDA; CDR2 reads SQIVND (reference sequence). The V end lost 1 base, the J end lost 4 bases, and 17 bases lay between the germline ends. CDR3 region: CASSIGFGGFRNQPQHF. The CDR3, as DNA: TGTGCCAGTAGTATAGGGTTTGGAGGGTTCCGGAATCAGCCCCAGCATTTT.

The gene calls are TRBV29-1 and TRBJ1-3; 8 bases align to TRBD1. V lost 6 bases and J lost 0; bases outside the gene matches: 13. Germline CDR1 reads SQVTM; CDR2 reads ANQGSEA. This CDR3 contains 17 residues. This CDR3 is CSVEDNTGGYSGNTIYF. The CDR3 coding sequence is TGCAGCGTAGAGGATAACACAGGGGGGTACTCTGGAAACACCATATATTTT.

The chain is built from TRBV5-6 and TRBJ1-4; 8 nucleotides agree with TRBD1. The CDR3 has 15 amino acids. CDR1 and CDR2 (germline): SGHDT, YYEEEE. V trimming: 2 bases; J trimming: 8 bases; junction bases outside the gene matches: 8. The CDR3 region is CASSFWWTGSEKLFF. CDR3 nucleotide sequence: TGTGCCAGCAGCTTTTGGTGGACAGGGTCCGAAAAACTGTTTTTT.

The V and J genes are TRBV5-1 and TRBJ2-3; TRBD2 agrees at 9 bases. The CDR3 totals 16 residues. Germline V gene data show CDR1 as SGHRS and CDR2 as YFSETQ. With 2 bases clipped from V and 3 bases from J, the junction kept 7 bases outside the gene matches. The CDR3 bases are TGCGCCAGCAGCTTAATGCGGGGGGGTGAAACAGATACGCAGTATTTT. Translation gives CASSLMRGGETDTQYF. Full variable domain (outside the CDR3, taken from reference TRBV5-1 and TRBJ2-3): KAGVTQTPRYLIKTRGQQVTLSCSPISGHRSVSWYQQTPGQGLQFLFEYFSETQRNKGNFPGRFSGRQFSNSRSEMNVSTLELGDSALYLCASSLMRGGETDTQYFGPGTRLTVL.

The V call is TRBV7-2, the J call TRBJ2-7; TRBD2 agrees at 12 bases. The CDR3 is made up of 18 amino acids. The V gene end was trimmed by 3 bases and the J gene end by 0 bases; junction bases not matched to a gene: 9. In germline, CDR1 is SGHTA, CDR2 FQGNSA. CDR3 in amino acids: CASSFRLAGVSSSYEQYF. CDR3 nucleotides: TGTGCCAGCAGCTTCCGACTAGCGGGGGTCTCGAGCTCCTACGAGCAGTACTTC.

The chain couples TRBV2 to TRBJ2-3; 8 nucleotides align to TRBD2. Germline values: CDR1 SNHLY, CDR2 FYNNEI. The J segment lost 6 bases and the V segment lost 5 bases, leaving 10 bases of the junction unmatched. The CDR3 extends over 15 amino acids. CDR3 DNA: TGTGCCAGCAGTCGGTTCGGGGGGGATCAGGATACGCAGTATTTT. Translating gives CASSRFGGDQDTQYF.

This clone showed up just a few times. This sequence joins TRBV10-3 and TRBJ1-2; maybe TRBD1 (5 bases). Trimming took 6 bases from V and 1 from J, leaving 21 bases between them. Germline CDR1 is ENHRY and CDR2 is SYGVKD. The CDR3 runs to 17 residues. CDR3 amino acids: CAIRRPTGRALNYGYTF. CDR3 nucleotides: TGTGCCATCAGGCGGCCGACCGGCAGGGCCCTTAACTATGGCTACACCTTC.

This CDR3 reads CASSTLSGGAYNEQFF. The CDR3 region has the DNA TGTGCCAGTAGTACCCTCAGCGGGGGGGCCTACAATGAGCAGTTCTTC. The chain uses TRBV19 and TRBJ2-1; 10 bases are shared with TRBD2. CDR1 and CDR2 (germline): LNHDA, SQIVND (reference sequence). The CDR3 covers 16 residues. Trimming removed 4 bases from V and 2 bases from J; junction bases left unmatched: 5.

The genes are TRBV9 and TRBJ2-5; the match to TRBD2 covers 7 bases. The V segment lost 3 bases and the J segment 1 base; nucleotides outside the gene matches: 6. The CDR3 length is 15 residues. Germline CDR1 SGDLS, CDR2 YYNGEE. The CDR3 loop is CASSEGSGAQETQYF. CDR3 DNA: TGTGCCAGCAGCGAGGGGAGCGGGGCCCAAGAGACCCAGTACTTC.

The chain combines TRBV29-1 with TRBJ1-1; 7 nucleotides match TRBD1. Germline V gene data show CDR1 as SQVTM and CDR2 as ANQGSEA. V gave up 1 base and J gave up 1 base; unmatched junction bases: 3. This CDR3 is 14 amino acids long. CDR3 region: CSVEGQGRNTEAFF. The DNA of the CDR3 is TGCAGCGTTGAAGGACAGGGTCGGAACACTGAAGCTTTCTTT. Together with reference TRBV29-1 and TRBJ1-1, the CDR3 gives the full variable domain: SAVISQKPSRDICQRGTSLTIQCQVDSQVTMMFWYRQQPGQSLTLIATANQGSEATYESGFVIDKFPISRPNLTFSTLTVSNMSPEDSSIYLCSVEGQGRNTEAFFGQGTRLTVV.

The chain uses TRBV5-1 and TRBJ1-1; maybe TRBD1 (6 bases). The CDR3 is 15 amino acids. Per germline, CDR1 SGHRS and CDR2 YFSETQ. V lost 2 bases and J lost 1, with 12 bases in between. The DNA for the CDR3 is TGCGCCAGCAGCTTCAACGGGGGGCCGAACACTGAAGCTTTCTTT. Translating it yields CASSFNGGPNTEAFF. Based on the CDR3 plus reference TRBV5-1 and TRBJ1-1, the full variable domain is KAGVTQTPRYLIKTRGQQVTLSCSPISGHRSVSWYQQTPGQGLQFLFEYFSETQRNKGNFPGRFSGRQFSNSRSEMNVSTLELGDSALYLCASSFNGGPNTEAFFGQGTRLTVV.

This clone was observed once. The chain employs TRBV5-1 and TRBJ1-1, with D unclear. Deletions cut 4 bases from V and 6 bases from J, with 10 bases between. This CDR3 comprises 12 residues. The germline V gene has CDR1 SGHRS and CDR2 YFSETQ. The CDR3, as DNA: TGCGCCAGCAGCGGATGGGCCCCTGAAGCTTTCTTT. Translating it yields CASSGWAPEAFF.

V gene TRBV10-3 combines with J gene TRBJ2-7, with 11 bases fitting TRBD1. With 8 bases clipped from V and 3 bases from J, the junction kept 6 bases outside the gene matches. Per germline, CDR1 ENHRY and CDR2 SYGVKD. The CDR3 is made up of 14 amino acids. The CDR3 DNA sequence: TGTGCCATCGGTCTGGGACAGGGGGACTACGAGCAGTACTTC. This codes for CAIGLGQGDYEQYF.

This rearrangement joins TRBV30 to TRBJ1-1; tentatively, D is TRBD1 (5 bases). CDR3 length: 14 residues. V was trimmed by 4 bases and J by 1 base, leaving 13 bases between them. Per the germline V gene, CDR1 is GTSNPN and CDR2 is SVGIG (reference sequence). CDR3 residues: CAWKTEKGNTEAFF. For the CDR3, the DNA is TGTGCCTGGAAGACAGAAAAAGGGAACACTGAAGCTTTCTTT. The full variable domain, rest sourced from reference TRBV30 and TRBJ1-1, is SQTIHQWPATLVQPVGSPLSLECTVEGTSNPNLYWYRQAAGRGLQLLFYSVGIGQISSEVPQNLSASRPQDRQFILSSKKLLLSDSGFYLCAWKTEKGNTEAFFGQGTRLTVV.

This chain joins TRBV5-1 and TRBJ2-2, with 9 nucleotides matching TRBD1. In germline, CDR1 is SGHRS, CDR2 YFSETQ. V trimming: 3 bases; J trimming: 3 bases; junction bases outside the gene matches: 6. This CDR3 is built from 16 residues. The CDR3 DNA is TGCGCCAGCAGCTCAGGGACAGGGACTCACACCGGGGAGCTGTTTTTT. Residues: CASSSGTGTHTGELFF. The complete variable domain, with remaining parts taken from reference TRBV5-1 and TRBJ2-2, reads KAGVTQTPRYLIKTRGQQVTLSCSPISGHRSVSWYQQTPGQGLQFLFEYFSETQRNKGNFPGRFSGRQFSNSRSEMNVSTLELGDSALYLCASSSGTGTHTGELFFGEGSRLTVL.

The V gene is TRBV5-1, the J gene TRBJ2-7; D possibly corresponds to TRBD2 (6 bases). CDR3 size: 14 residues. Germline CDR1 SGHRS, CDR2 YFSETQ. V gave up 2 bases and J gave up 1 base, with 10 bases separating them. The CDR3 is CASSFQGGSYEQYF. CDR3 bases: TGCGCCAGCAGCTTTCAGGGAGGATCCTACGAGCAGTACTTC.

This clone came up once. V and J are TRBV24-1 and TRBJ2-7, with TRBD2 as a possible D gene (5 bases). Germline CDR1 is KGHDR and CDR2 is SFDVKD. V dropped 2 bases and J dropped 2 bases, with 15 bases sitting between them. The CDR3 runs 16 residues. CDR3 region: CATSDSGGATPYEQYF. In DNA, the CDR3 is TGTGCCACCAGTGATTCCGGAGGTGCAACCCCCTACGAGCAGTACTTC.

As for this clone: The sample has other DNA sequences that encode this CDR3 too. This chain uses TRBV5-1 with TRBJ1-1; D unclear. The CDR3 is 14 amino acids. Germline CDR1 reads SGHRS; CDR2 reads YFSETQ. The ends were cut back, 1 base at V and 1 base at J, with 8 bases in the middle. CDR3 in DNA: TGCGCCAGCAGCTTGCAAGGAGGGAACACTGAAGCTTTCTTT. Protein: CASSLQGGNTEAFF.

The gene calls are TRBV10-2 and TRBJ2-7; TRBD1 agrees at 7 bases. Trimming at V came to 10 bases and at J to 1 base, leaving 4 bases not matched to a gene. This CDR3 comprises 12 residues. The germline CDR1 and CDR2 sequences are WSHSY and SAAADI. The CDR3 region has the DNA TGCGCCAAACCGACAGGGTCCTACGAGCAGTACTTC. Its protein is CAKPTGSYEQYF.

This clone was detected only once. The V and J genes are TRBV2 and TRBJ2-6; tentatively, D is TRBD2 (6 bases). This CDR3 has 14 amino acids. Trimming shortened V by 6 bases and J by 1 base, and 7 bases separated the two germline ends. Germline CDR1 and CDR2: SNHLY and FYNNEI. The CDR3 loop reads CASRGRSGANVLTF. Here the CDR3 DNA reads TGTGCCAGCAGGGGGAGGTCTGGGGCCAACGTCCTGACTTTC. The full variable domain, rest sourced from reference TRBV2 and TRBJ2-6, is EPEVTQTPSHQVTQMGQEVILRCVPISNHLYFYWYRQILGQKVEFLVSFYNNEISEKSEIFDDQFSVERPDGSNFTLKIRSTKLEDSAMYFCASRGRSGANVLTFGAGSRLTVL.

The V gene is TRBV19, the J gene TRBJ1-5; D is ambiguous. With 6 bases removed from V and 0 bases from J, the gap between germline ends came to 12 bases. Germline values: CDR1 LNHDA, CDR2 SQIVND (reference sequence). This CDR3 is built from 15 residues. In DNA form, the CDR3 reads TGTGCCAGTAGCGATCGAGGGTATAGCAATCAGCCCCAGCATTTT. It codes for CASSDRGYSNQPQHF.

This clone has a count of ten or more. In DNA form, the CDR3 reads TGTGCCAGCAGCCAAGGAGGTGGGAGAAGTAATTCACCCCTCCACTTT. This sequence encodes CASSQGGGRSNSPLHF. J is TRBJ1-6 and V is TRBV3-1 (or the pseudogene TRBV3-2); D gene ambiguous. This CDR3 spans 16 amino acids. Germline CDR1 LGHDT, CDR2 YNNKEL (reference sequence). The V gene lost 1 base and the J gene lost 6 bases, with 13 bases spanning the gap.

The rearrangement joins TRBV7-3 to TRBJ2-2; no definite D call. Germline V gives CDR1 SGHTA, CDR2 FQGTGA. V was clipped by 5 bases and J by 6 bases, with 7 bases between them. The CDR3 is made up of 12 amino acids. CDR3 bases: TGTGCCAGCAGCCCTCCAGCCGGGGAGCTGTTTTTT. Residues: CASSPPAGELFF.

V gene TRBV7-9 combines with J gene TRBJ2-2, with D perhaps TRBD2 (5 bases). Germline V gene lookup returns CDR1 SEHNR and CDR2 FQNEAQ (reference sequence). Trimming removed 2 bases at V and 3 bases at J, with 7 bases between. CDR3 length: 14 amino acids. The DNA for the CDR3 is TGTGCCAGCAGCTTAATCGGGGACACCGGGGAGCTGTTTTTT. Residues: CASSLIGDTGELFF.

The V gene is TRBV29-1, the J gene TRBJ1-2, with 12 bases matching TRBD1. The CDR3 loop spans 17 amino acids. The germline V gene has CDR1 SQVTM and CDR2 ANQGSEA. V trimming: 0 bases; J trimming: 4 bases; junction bases outside the gene matches: 9. CDR3 sequence reads: CSVEDPPGTGGAYGYTF. CDR3 in DNA: TGCAGCGTTGAAGATCCGCCCGGGACAGGGGGCGCCTATGGCTACACCTTC.

The chain recombines TRBV4-2 with TRBJ2-7; TRBD2 aligns across 9 bases. J was trimmed by 4 bases and V by 1 base; bases with no gene match: 2. This CDR3 spans 14 amino acids. Germline V gene lookup returns CDR1 LGHNA and CDR2 YNFKEQ. CDR3 in DNA: TGTGCCAGCAGCCAAGTAGCGGGGGCTTACGAGCAGTACTTC. The encoded protein is CASSQVAGAYEQYF.

V and J are TRBV2 and TRBJ2-5; 10 nucleotides agree with TRBD1. V gave up 5 bases and J gave up 3 bases; unmatched junction bases: 9. The CDR3 has 16 amino acids. Germline V gene sequence: CDR1 SNHLY, CDR2 FYNNEI. This chain's CDR3 is CASSPGPGTGEETQYF. The CDR3 DNA reads as TGTGCCAGCAGTCCAGGTCCTGGGACAGGGGAAGAGACCCAGTACTTC. Together with reference TRBV2 and TRBJ2-5, the CDR3 gives the full variable domain: EPEVTQTPSHQVTQMGQEVILRCVPISNHLYFYWYRQILGQKVEFLVSFYNNEISEKSEIFDDQFSVERPDGSNFTLKIRSTKLEDSAMYFCASSPGPGTGEETQYFGPGTRLLVL.

V and J are TRBV7-2 and TRBJ2-1, with 10 bases matching TRBD2. Germline loops: CDR1 SGHTA, CDR2 FQGNSA. The CDR3 contains 15 residues. With V trimmed by 5 bases and J by 7 bases, 8 bases remained unmatched. The CDR3 region has the DNA TGTGCCAGCAGCGTCGGCCAGCGGGGGGGGAATGAGCAGTTCTTC. Translating it yields CASSVGQRGGNEQFF.

V is TRBV24-1 and J is TRBJ1-1; 12 nucleotides align to TRBD1. CDR3 length: 14 amino acids. Germline CDR1 and CDR2: KGHDR and SFDVKD. V shed 10 bases and J 4 bases; nucleotides not matched to a gene: 6. CDR3 in amino acids: CATRGTGGFTEAFF. CDR3 sequence (DNA): TGTGCCACACGGGGGACAGGGGGCTTCACTGAAGCTTTCTTT.